This TCR beta chain was captured in a study of stem cell transplantation in POMP-related autoinflammatory disease. At the level of the study: Impaired MHC class I-dependent CD8+ differentiation was hypothesized from defective thymoproteasomes.

Method: immunoSEQ multiplex PCR; TCRdb's copy keeps in-frame clones and lacks some. This table holds 25,000 to 40,000 clones, 70% to 90% found once. Study results and caveats: A trend toward lower repertoire diversity and greater clonality appeared in every analyzed T-cell subset of PRAID patients. Unique TRB V-J gene pairings were limited in number in patients with PRAID.

Trimming pared 3 bases from V and 4 bases from J, leaving 9 bases between. The CDR3 spans 13 residues. In germline, CDR1 is MNHEY, CDR2 SMNVEV (reference sequence). As for this clone: Its antigen is not identified.

The receptor was derived from a human donor with POMP-related autoinflammation and immune dysregulation (PRAID). The chain employs TRBV27 and TRBJ1-1; D gene ambiguous. The material was CD4+ T cells from PBMCs, obtained before stem cell transplantation. CDR3 loop: CASSLKVFTEAFF. CDR3 DNA: TGTGCCAGCAGTTTGAAGGTCTTCACTGAAGCTTTCTTT.